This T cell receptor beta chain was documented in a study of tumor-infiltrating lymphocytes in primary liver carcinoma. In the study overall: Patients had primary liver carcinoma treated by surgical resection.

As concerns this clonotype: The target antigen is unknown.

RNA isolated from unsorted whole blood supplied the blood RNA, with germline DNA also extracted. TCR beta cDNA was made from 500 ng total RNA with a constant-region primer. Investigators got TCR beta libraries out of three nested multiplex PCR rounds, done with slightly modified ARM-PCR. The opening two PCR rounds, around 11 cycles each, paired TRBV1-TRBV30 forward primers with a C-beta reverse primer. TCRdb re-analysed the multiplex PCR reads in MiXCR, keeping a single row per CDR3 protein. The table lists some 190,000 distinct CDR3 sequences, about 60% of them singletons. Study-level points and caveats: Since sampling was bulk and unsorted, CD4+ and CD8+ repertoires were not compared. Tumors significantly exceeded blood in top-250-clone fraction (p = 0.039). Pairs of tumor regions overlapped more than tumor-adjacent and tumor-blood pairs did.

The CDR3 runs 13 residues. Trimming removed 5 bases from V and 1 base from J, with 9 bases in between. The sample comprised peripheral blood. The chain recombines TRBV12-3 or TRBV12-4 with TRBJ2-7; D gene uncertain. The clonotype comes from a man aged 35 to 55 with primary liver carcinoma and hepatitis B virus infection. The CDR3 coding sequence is TGTGCCAGCAGTCCCTTAAGATCCTACGAGCAGTACTTC. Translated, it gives CASSPLRSYEQYF.